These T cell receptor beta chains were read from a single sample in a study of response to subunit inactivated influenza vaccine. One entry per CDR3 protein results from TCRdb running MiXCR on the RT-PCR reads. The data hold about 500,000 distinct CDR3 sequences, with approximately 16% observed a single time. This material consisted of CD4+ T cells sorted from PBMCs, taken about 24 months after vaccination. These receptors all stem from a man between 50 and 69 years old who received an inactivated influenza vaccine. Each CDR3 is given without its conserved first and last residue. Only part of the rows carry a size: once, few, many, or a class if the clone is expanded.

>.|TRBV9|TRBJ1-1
ASSGARLRDTEAF
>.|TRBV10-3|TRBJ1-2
AISSKDANYGYT
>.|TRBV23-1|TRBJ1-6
ASSRPSSYNSPLH
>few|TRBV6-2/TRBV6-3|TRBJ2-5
ARSDRLYQETQY
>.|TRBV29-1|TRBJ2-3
SVEGLRGGLDTQY
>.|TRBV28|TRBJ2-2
ASRDPTDSGELF
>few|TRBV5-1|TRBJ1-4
ASSMGTGQTEKLF
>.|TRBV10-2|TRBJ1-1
ASRWTGRTEAF
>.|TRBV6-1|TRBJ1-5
AISESLQTGSNQPQH
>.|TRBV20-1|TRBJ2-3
RGLVSRHSDTQY
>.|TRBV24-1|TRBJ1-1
ATKDGMNTEAF
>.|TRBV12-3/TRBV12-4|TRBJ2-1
ASSGRSQGAYEQF
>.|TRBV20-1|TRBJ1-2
SGTLNYGYT
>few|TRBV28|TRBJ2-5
ASRASGVETQY
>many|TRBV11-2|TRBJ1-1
ASSVQGLRRTEAF
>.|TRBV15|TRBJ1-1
ATSRDLEQRTEAF
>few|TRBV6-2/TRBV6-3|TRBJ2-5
ASRLVLSEGETQY
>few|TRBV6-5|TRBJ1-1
ASSYSNEAF
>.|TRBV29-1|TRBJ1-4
SVALATNEKLF
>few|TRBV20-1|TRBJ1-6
SGQGAGNSPLH
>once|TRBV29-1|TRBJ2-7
SVKGLAGFDEQY
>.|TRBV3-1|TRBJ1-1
ASSRLPDESGAF
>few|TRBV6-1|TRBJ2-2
ASSAQGGSGELF
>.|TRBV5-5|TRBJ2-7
ASSLAGSGGFYEQY
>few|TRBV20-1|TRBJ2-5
SAKTTASIGETQY
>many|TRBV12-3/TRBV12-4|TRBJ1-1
ASTRRSLNTEAF
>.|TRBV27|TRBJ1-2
ASSLTTGGYYGYT
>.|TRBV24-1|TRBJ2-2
ATATDGITGELF
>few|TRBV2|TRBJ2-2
ASSAWTGTGELF
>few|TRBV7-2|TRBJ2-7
ASSFGGTSGYEQY
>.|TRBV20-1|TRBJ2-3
SARDQGYTDTQY
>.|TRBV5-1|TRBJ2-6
ASSYAGQGASGANVLT
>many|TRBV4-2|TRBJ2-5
ASSQDLIMGETQY
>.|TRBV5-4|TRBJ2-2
ASSPRLGATAGELF
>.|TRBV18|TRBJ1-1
ASLMTGDTEAF
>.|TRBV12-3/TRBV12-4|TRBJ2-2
ASSLDSLSGELF
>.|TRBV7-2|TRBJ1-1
ASSFGIRNTEAF
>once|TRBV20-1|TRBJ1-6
SAREPGQYNSPLH
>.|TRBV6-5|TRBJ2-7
ASSYSSGGSYEQY
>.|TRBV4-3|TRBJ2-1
ASSQEGQGPYNEQF
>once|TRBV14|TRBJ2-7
ASSQGYTYYEQY
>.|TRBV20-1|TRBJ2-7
SAALALRSYEQY
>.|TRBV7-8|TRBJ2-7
ASSSGTGSRSYEQY
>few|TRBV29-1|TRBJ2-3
SVGYQGDTQY
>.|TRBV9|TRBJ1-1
ASSVGTGAGRNTEAF
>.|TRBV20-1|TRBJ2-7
SARVSSGNYEQY
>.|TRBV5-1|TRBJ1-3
ASSLSGAPTGNTIY
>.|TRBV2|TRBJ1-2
ASTEGGQSHSGYT
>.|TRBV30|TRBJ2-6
AWRQPGGSGANVLT
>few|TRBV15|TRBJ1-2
ATSTSGTVGVMSGYT
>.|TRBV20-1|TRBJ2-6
SATSPRTGDGTFAGANVLT
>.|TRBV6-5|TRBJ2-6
ASSYLTGGTGANVLT
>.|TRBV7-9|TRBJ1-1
ASSLALGQNTEAF
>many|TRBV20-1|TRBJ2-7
SASRAPGLASYEQY
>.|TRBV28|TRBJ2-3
AIRRFATSDTQY